The entry that follows covers one T cell receptor beta chain sequence. TCRdb itself ran the RT-PCR reads through MiXCR, one entry per CDR3 protein. The repertoire consists of about 680,000 distinct CDR3 sequences, with about 14% occurring once and the leading ten covering roughly 4%. There are 15 residues in the CDR3. CDR1 and CDR2 (germline): SGHTA, FQGNSA. The ends were cut back, 5 bases at V and 6 bases at J, with 16 bases in the middle. The material sequenced was memory CD4+ T cells from blood. The clonotype originates from a female donor in good health, serving as a healthy control. J is TRBJ2-2 and V is TRBV7-2, with D possibly being TRBD1 (6 bases). CDR3 loop: CASSPMDSFAGELFF. The CDR3 nucleotides read TGTGCCAGCAGCCCCATGGACAGCTTCGCCGGGGAGCTGTTTTTT. The variable domain in full, with the rest retrieved from reference TRBV7-2 and TRBJ2-2, is GAGVSQSPSNKVTEKGKDVELRCDPISGHTALYWYRQSLGQGLEFLIYFQGNSAPDKSGLPSDRFSAERTGGSVSTLTIQRTQQEDSAVYLCASSPMDSFAGELFFGEGSRLTVL.